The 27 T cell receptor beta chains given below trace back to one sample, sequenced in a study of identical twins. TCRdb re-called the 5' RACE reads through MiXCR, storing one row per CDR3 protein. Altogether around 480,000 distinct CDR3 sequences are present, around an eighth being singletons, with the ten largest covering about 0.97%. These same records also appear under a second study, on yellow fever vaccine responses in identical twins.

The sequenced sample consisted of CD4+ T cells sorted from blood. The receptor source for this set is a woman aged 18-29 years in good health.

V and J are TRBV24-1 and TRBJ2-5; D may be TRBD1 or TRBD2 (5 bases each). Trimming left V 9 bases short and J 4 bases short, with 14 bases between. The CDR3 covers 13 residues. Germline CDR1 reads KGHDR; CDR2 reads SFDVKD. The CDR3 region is CATSRAGRETQYF. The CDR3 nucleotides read TGTGCCACCTCTCGGGCAGGGAGAGAGACCCAGTACTTC.

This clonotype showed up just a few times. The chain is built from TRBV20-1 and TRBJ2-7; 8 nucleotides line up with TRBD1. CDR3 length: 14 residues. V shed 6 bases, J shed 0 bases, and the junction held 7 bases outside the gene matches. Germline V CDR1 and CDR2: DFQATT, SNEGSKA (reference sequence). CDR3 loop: CSARWTGPSYEQYF. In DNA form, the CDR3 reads TGCAGTGCGAGGTGGACAGGGCCCTCCTACGAGCAGTACTTC.

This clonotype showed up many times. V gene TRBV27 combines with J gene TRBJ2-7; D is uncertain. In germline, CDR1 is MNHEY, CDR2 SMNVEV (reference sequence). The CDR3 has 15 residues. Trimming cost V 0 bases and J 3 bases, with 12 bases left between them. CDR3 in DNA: TGTGCCAGCAGTTTATCAGGCCTGATGGGCTACGAGCAGTACTTC. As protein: CASSLSGLMGYEQYF.

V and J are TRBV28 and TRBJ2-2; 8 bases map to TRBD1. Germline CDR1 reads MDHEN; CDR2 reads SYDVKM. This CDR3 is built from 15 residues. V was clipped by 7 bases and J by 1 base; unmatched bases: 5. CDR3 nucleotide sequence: TGTGCCAGCAACAAGGACAGGGAGAACACCGGGGAGCTGTTTTTT. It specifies CASNKDRENTGELFF.

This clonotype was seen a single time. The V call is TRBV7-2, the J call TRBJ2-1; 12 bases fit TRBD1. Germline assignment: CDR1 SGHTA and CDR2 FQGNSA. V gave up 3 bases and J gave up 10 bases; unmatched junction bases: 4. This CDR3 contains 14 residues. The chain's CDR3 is CASSFGTGGGEQFF. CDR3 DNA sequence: TGTGCCAGCAGCTTCGGGACAGGGGGCGGAGAGCAGTTCTTC.

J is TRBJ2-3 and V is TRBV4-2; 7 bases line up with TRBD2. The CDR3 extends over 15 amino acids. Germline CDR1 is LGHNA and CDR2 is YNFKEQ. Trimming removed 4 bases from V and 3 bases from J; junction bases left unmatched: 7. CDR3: CASSRAVGGTDTQYF. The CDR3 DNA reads TGTGCCAGCAGCCGAGCGGTGGGGGGGACAGATACGCAGTATTTT.

As DNA, the CDR3 is TGTGCCAGCAGCGCCAGGACTGAAGCTTTCTTT. It translates to CASSARTEAFF. The genes are TRBV2 and TRBJ1-1; D uncertain. Germline CDR1 reads SNHLY; CDR2 reads FYNNEI. CDR3 length: 11 amino acids. Trimming removed 6 bases at V and 5 bases at J, with 7 bases between.

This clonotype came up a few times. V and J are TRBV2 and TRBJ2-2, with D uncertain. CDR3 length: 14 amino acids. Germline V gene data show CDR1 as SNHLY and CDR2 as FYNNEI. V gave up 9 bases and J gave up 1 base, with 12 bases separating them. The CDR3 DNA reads TGTGCCAGGTCCGTGCTAAGGAACACCGGGGAGCTGTTTTTT. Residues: CARSVLRNTGELFF. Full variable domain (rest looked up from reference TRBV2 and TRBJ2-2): EPEVTQTPSHQVTQMGQEVILRCVPISNHLYFYWYRQILGQKVEFLVSFYNNEISEKSEIFDDQFSVERPDGSNFTLKIRSTKLEDSAMYFCARSVLRNTGELFFGEGSRLTVL.

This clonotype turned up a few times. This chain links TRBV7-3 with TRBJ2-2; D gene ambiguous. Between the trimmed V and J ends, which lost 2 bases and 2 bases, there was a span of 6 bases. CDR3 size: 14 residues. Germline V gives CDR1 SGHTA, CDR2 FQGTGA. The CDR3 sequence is CASSLLVNTGELFF. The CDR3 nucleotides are TGTGCCAGCAGCTTACTGGTTAACACCGGGGAGCTGTTTTTT.

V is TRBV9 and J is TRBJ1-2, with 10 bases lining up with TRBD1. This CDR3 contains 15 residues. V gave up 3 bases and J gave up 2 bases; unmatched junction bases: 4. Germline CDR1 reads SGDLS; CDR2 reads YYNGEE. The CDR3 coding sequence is TGTGCCAGCAGCGAAGACAGGGGGCAAAACTATGGCTACACCTTC. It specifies CASSEDRGQNYGYTF.

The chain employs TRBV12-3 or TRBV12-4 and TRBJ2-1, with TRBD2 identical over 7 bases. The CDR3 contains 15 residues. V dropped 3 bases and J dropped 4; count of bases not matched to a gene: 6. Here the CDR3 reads CASSFGGGRYNEQFF. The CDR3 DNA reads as TGTGCCAGCAGTTTTGGCGGGGGTCGTTACAATGAGCAGTTCTTC.

Written as DNA, the CDR3 is TGCGCCAGCAGCTTTTCCCGGGACACCTCCTACGAGCAGTACTTC. Residues: CASSFSRDTSYEQYF. The rearrangement joins TRBV5-1 to TRBJ2-7, with D tentatively TRBD1 (6 bases). This CDR3 region has 15 residues. Per the germline V gene, CDR1 is SGHRS and CDR2 is YFSETQ. V was trimmed by 2 bases and J by 0 bases, leaving 12 bases between them.

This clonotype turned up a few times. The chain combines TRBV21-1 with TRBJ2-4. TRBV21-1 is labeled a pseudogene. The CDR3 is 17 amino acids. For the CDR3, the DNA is TGTGCCAGCAGCAAAGACCAAGGAGAAAGTTCCAAAAACATTCAGTACTTC. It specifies CASSKDQGESSKNIQYF.

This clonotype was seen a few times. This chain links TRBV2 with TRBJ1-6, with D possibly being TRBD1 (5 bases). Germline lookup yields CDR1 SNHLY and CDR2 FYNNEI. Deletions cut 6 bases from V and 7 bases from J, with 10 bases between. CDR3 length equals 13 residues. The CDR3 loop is CASRRWGNSPLHF. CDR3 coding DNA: TGTGCCAGCAGACGGTGGGGGAATTCACCCCTCCACTTT.

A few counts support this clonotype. The CDR3 nucleotides read TGTGCCACCAGTTACCTCTACGAGCAGTACTTC. This encodes CATSYLYEQYF. The rearrangement joins TRBV24-1 to TRBJ2-7, with D uncertain. CDR3 length: 11 residues. The V gene lost 6 bases and the J gene lost 3 bases, with 5 bases spanning the gap. CDR1 KGHDR and CDR2 SFDVKD come from the germline V gene.

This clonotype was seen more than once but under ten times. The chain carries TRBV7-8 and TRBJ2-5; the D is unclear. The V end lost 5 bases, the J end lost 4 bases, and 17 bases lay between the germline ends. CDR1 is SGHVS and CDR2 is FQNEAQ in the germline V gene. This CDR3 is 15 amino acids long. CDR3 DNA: TGTGCCAGCAGCCAAGAGACGGTTATAAGAGAGACCCAGTACTTC. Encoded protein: CASSQETVIRETQYF. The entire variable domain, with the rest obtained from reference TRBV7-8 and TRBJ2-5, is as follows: GAGVSQSPRYKVAKRGQDVALRCDPISGHVSLFWYQQALGQGPEFLTYFQNEAQLDKSGLPSDRFFAERPEGSVSTLKIQRTQQEDSAVYLCASSQETVIRETQYFGPGTRLLVL.

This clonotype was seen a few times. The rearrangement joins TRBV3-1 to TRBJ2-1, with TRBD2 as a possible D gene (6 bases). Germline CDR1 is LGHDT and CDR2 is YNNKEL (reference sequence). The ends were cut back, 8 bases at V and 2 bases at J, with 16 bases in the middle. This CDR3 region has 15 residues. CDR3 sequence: CASRSEAGAYNEQFF. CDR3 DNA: TGTGCCAGCCGCTCTGAAGCGGGCGCCTACAATGAGCAGTTCTTC.

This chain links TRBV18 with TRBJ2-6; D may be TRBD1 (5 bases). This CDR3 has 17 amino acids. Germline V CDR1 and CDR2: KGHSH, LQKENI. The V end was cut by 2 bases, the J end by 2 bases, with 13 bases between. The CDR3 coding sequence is TGTGCCAGCTCACCAGTGACAAAGGGGACTGGGGCCAACGTCCTGACTTTC. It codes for CASSPVTKGTGANVLTF. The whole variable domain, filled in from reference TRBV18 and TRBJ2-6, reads NAGVMQNPRHLVRRRGQEARLRCSPMKGHSHVYWYRQLPEEGLKFMVYLQKENIIDESGMPKERFSAEFPKEGPSILRIQQVVRGDSAAYFCASSPVTKGTGANVLTFGAGSRLTVL.

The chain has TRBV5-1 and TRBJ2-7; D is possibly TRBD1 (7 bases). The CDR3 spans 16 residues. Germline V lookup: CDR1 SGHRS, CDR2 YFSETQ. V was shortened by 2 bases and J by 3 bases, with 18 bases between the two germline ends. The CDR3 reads CASSLNLFQGGYEQYF. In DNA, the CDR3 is TGCGCCAGCAGCTTAAACCTCTTCCAGGGGGGCTACGAGCAGTACTTC.

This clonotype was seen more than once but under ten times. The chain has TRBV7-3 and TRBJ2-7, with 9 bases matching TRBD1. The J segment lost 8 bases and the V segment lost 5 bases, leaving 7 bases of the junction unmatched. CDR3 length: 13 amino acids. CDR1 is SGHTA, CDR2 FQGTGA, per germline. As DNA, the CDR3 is TGTGCCAGCAGCCCGGGACAGGGTATGAAGCAGTACTTC. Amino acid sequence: CASSPGQGMKQYF.

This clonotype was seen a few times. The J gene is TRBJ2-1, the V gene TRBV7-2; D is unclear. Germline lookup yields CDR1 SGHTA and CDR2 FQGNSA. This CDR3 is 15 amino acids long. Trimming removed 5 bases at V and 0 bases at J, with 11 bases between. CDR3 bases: TGTGCCAGCAGCCCCGAGGCGGCCTCCTACAATGAGCAGTTCTTC. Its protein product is CASSPEAASYNEQFF.

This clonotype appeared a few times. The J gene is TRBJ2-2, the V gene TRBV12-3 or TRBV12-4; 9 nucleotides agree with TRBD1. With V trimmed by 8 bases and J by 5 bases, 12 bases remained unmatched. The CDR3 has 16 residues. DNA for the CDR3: TGTGCCAGCTTTGTGTTTGGGACAGGGATAACCGGGGAGCTGTTTTTT. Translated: CASFVFGTGITGELFF.

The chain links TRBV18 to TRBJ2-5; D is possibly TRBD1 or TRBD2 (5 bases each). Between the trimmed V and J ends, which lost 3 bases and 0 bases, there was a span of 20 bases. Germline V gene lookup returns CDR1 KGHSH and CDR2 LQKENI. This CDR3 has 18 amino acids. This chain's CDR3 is CASSPPRTPRGYQETQYF. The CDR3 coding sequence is TGTGCCAGCTCACCGCCGAGGACACCAAGAGGGTACCAAGAGACCCAGTACTTC.

The CDR3 loop reads CASSLEGLQNEKLFF. CDR3 sequence (DNA): TGTGCCAGCAGCTTAGAGGGACTTCAAAATGAAAAACTGTTTTTT. V usage is TRBV7-9 and J usage is TRBJ1-4; TRBD1 is a possible D gene (5 bases). Germline CDR1 reads SEHNR; CDR2 reads FQNEAQ (reference sequence). V gave up 1 base and J gave up 5 bases, with 11 bases separating them. This CDR3 spans 15 amino acids.

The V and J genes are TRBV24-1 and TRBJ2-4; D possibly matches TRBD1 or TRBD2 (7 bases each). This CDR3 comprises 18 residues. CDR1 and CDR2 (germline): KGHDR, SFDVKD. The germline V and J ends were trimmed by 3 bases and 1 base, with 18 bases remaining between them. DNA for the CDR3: TGTGCCACCAGTGATCGTACCCAGGGGGAGGGGGCCAAAAACATTCAGTACTTC. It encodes CATSDRTQGEGAKNIQYF.

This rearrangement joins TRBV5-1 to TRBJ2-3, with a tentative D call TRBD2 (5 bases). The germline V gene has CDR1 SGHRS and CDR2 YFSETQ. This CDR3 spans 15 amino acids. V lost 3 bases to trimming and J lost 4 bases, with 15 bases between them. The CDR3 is CASSSGIVEPDTQYF. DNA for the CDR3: TGCGCCAGCAGCTCCGGGATAGTAGAGCCAGATACGCAGTATTTT. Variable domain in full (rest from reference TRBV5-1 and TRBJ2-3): KAGVTQTPRYLIKTRGQQVTLSCSPISGHRSVSWYQQTPGQGLQFLFEYFSETQRNKGNFPGRFSGRQFSNSRSEMNVSTLELGDSALYLCASSSGIVEPDTQYFGPGTRLTVL.

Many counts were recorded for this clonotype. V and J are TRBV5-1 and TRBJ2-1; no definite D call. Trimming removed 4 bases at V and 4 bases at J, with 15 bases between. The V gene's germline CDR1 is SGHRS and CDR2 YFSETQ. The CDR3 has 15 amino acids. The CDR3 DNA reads TGCGCCAGCAGCGTGGTGGTTGGGGAATACAATGAGCAGTTCTTC. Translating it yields CASSVVVGEYNEQFF.